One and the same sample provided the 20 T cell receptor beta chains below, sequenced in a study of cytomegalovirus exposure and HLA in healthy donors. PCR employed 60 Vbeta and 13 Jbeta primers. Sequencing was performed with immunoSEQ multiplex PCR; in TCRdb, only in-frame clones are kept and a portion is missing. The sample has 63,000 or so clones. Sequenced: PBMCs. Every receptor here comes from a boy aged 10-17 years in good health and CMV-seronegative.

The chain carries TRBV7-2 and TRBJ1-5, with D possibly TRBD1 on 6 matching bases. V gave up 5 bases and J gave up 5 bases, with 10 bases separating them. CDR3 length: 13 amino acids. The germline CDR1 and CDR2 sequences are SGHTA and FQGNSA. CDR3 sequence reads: CASSAQGYQPQHF. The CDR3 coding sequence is TGTGCCAGCAGCGCACAGGGATATCAGCCCCAGCATTTT. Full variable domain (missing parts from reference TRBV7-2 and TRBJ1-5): GAGVSQSPSNKVTEKGKDVELRCDPISGHTALYWYRQSLGQGLEFLIYFQGNSAPDKSGLPSDRFSAERTGGSVSTLTIQRTQQEDSAVYLCASSAQGYQPQHFGDGTRLSIL.

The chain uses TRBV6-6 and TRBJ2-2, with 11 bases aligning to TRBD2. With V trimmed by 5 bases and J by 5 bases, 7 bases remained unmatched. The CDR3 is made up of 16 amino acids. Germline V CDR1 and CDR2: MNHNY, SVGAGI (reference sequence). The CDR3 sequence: CASSTLAGGRTGELFF. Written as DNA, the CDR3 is TGTGCCAGCAGTACTCTAGCGGGGGGAAGAACCGGGGAGCTGTTTTTT.

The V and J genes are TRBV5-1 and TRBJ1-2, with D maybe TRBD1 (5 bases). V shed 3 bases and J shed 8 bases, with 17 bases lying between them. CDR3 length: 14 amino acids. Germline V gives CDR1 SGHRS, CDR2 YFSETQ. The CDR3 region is CASSSGAGQDGYTF. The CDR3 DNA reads TGCGCCAGCAGCTCTGGGGCAGGGCAGGACGGCTACACCTTC.

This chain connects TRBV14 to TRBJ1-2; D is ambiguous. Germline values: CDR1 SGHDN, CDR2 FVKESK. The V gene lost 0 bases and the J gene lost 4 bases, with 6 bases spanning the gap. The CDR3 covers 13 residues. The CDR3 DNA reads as TGTGCCAGCAGCCAAGATGTCAGCTATGGCTACACCTTC. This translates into CASSQDVSYGYTF.

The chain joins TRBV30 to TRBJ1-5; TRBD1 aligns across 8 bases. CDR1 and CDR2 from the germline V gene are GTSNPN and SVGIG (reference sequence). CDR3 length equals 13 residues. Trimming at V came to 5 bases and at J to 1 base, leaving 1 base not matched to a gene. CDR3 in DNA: TGTGCCTGGGGGGACAGGAGCAATCAGCCCCAGCATTTT. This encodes CAWGDRSNQPQHF.

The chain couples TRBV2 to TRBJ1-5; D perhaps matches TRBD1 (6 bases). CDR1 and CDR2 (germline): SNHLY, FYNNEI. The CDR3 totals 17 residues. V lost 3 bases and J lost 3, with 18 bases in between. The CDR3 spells CASSDPRGGGSNQPQHF. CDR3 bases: TGTGCCAGCAGTGATCCGAGGGGAGGGGGATCCAATCAGCCCCAGCATTTT.

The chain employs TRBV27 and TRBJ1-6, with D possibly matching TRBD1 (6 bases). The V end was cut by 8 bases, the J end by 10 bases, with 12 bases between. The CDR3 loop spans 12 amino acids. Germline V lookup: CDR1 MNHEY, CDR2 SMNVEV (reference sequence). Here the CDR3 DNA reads TGTGCCAGCGCATACAGGGACTCACCCCTCCACTTT. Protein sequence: CASAYRDSPLHF.

DNA for the CDR3: TGTGCCCAGACAGGGGTAGGTGAAGCTTTCTTT. Translated: CAQTGVGEAFF. The chain joins TRBV30 to TRBJ1-1, with TRBD1 matching 8 bases. The germline V gene has CDR1 GTSNPN and CDR2 SVGIG (reference sequence). The CDR3 loop spans 11 amino acids. With V trimmed by 8 bases and J by 7 bases, 6 bases remained unmatched. Based on the CDR3 plus reference TRBV30 and TRBJ1-1, the full variable domain is SQTIHQWPATLVQPVGSPLSLECTVEGTSNPNLYWYRQAAGRGLQLLFYSVGIGQISSEVPQNLSASRPQDRQFILSSKKLLLSDSGFYLCAQTGVGEAFFGQGTRLTVV.

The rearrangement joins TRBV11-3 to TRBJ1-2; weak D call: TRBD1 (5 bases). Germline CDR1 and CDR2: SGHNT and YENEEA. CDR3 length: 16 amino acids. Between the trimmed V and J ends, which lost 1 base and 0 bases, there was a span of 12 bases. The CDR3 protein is CASSLARGEANYGYTF. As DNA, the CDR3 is TGTGCCAGCAGCTTAGCCCGGGGGGAAGCTAACTATGGCTACACCTTC.

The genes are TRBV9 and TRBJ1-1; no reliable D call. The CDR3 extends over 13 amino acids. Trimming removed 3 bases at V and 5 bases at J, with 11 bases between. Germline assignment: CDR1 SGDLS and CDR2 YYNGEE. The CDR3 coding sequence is TGTGCCAGCAGCGCGGTAGGAGGGACTGAAGCTTTCTTT. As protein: CASSAVGGTEAFF. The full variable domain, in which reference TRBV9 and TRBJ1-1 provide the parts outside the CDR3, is DSGVTQTPKHLITATGQRVTLRCSPRSGDLSVYWYQQSLDQGLQFLIQYYNGEERAKGNILERFSAQQFPDLHSELNLSSLELGDSALYFCASSAVGGTEAFFGQGTRLTVV.

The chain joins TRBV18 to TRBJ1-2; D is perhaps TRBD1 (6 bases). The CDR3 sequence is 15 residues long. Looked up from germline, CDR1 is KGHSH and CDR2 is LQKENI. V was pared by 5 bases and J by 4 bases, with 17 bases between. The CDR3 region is CASSEGPGQTYGYTF. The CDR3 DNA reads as TGTGCCAGCTCAGAGGGACCGGGACAAACCTATGGCTACACCTTC.

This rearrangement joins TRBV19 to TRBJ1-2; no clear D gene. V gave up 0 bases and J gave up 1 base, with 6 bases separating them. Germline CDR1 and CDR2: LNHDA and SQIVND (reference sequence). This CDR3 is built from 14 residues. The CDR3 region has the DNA TGTGCCAGTAGTATAGAGGCCCATAACTATGGCTACACCTTC. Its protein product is CASSIEAHNYGYTF.

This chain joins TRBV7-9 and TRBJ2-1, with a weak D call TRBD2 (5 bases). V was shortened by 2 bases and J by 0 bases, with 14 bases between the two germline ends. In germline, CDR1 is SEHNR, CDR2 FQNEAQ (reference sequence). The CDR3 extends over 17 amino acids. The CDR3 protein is CASSLSSGSNSYNEQFF. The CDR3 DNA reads TGTGCCAGCAGCTTAAGTTCGGGGTCTAACTCCTACAATGAGCAGTTCTTC.

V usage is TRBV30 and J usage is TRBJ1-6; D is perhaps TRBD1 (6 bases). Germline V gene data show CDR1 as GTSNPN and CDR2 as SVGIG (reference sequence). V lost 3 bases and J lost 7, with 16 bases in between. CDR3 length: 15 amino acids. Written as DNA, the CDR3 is TGTGCCTGGAGACATACCGGGACACTGAATTCACCCCTCCACTTT. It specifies CAWRHTGTLNSPLHF.

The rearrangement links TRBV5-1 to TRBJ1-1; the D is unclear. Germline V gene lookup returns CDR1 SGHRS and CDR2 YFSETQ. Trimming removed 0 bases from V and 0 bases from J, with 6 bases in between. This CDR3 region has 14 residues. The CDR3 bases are TGCGCCAGCAGCTTGGGCGGGGTGAACACTGAAGCTTTCTTT. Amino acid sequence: CASSLGGVNTEAFF.

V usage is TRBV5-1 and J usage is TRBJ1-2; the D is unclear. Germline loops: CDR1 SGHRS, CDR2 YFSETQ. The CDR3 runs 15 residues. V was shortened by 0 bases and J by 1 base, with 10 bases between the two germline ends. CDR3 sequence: CASSLAAGSNYGYTF. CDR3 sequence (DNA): TGCGCCAGCAGCTTGGCCGCGGGTAGTAACTATGGCTACACCTTC. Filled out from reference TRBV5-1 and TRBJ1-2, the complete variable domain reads KAGVTQTPRYLIKTRGQQVTLSCSPISGHRSVSWYQQTPGQGLQFLFEYFSETQRNKGNFPGRFSGRQFSNSRSEMNVSTLELGDSALYLCASSLAAGSNYGYTFGSGTRLTVV.

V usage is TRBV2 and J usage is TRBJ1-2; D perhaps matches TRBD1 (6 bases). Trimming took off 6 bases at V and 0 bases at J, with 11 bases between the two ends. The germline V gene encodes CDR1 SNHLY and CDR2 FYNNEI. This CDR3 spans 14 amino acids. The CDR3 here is CASRKGQTNYGYTF. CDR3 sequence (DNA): TGTGCCAGCAGAAAGGGACAAACTAACTATGGCTACACCTTC.

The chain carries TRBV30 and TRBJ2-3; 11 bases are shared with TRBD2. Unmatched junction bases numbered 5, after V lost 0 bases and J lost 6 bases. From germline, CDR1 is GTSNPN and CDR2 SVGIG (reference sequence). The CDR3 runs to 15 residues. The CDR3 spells CAWSVSPSGRDTQYF. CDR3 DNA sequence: TGTGCCTGGAGTGTTTCCCCTAGCGGGAGGGATACGCAGTATTTT.

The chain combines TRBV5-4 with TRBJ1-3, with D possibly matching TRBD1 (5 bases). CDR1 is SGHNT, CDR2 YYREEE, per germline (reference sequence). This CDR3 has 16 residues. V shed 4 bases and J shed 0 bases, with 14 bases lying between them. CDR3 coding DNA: TGTGCCAGCAGCCGGGGAGGGGTAAACTCTGGAAACACCATATATTTT. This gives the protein CASSRGGVNSGNTIYF.

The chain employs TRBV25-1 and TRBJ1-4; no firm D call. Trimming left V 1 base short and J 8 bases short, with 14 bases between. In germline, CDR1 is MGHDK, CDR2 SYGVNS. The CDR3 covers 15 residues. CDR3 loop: CASSESIGRAEKLFF. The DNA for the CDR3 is TGTGCCAGCAGTGAATCTATAGGGAGGGCAGAAAAACTGTTTTTT.